The next 21 T cell receptor beta chains were all read from a single sample in a study of T cell responses to AZD1222 COVID-19 vaccine. The assay was immunoSEQ multiplex PCR, and TCRdb's table has in-frame clones only and misses some. This sample has more than 95,000 clones, with roughly nine tenths found just once. This specimen consisted of peripheral blood, obtained on day 0 of AZD1222 vaccination. The source of these receptors is an adult in good health.

The chain links TRBV5-1 to TRBJ2-1; TRBD2 matches at 10 bases. V lost 4 bases and J lost 7; bases outside the gene matches: 11. This CDR3 is built from 16 residues. The germline V gene encodes CDR1 SGHRS and CDR2 YFSETQ. DNA of the CDR3: TGCGCCAGCAGCATCATCCCTAGCGGGAGTCTGAATGAGCAGTTCTTC. As protein: CASSIIPSGSLNEQFF.

The chain combines TRBV28 with TRBJ1-2; no clear D. Trimming cost V 6 bases and J 8 bases, with 16 bases left between them. Looked up from germline, CDR1 is MDHEN and CDR2 is SYDVKM. The CDR3 extends over 13 amino acids. DNA of the CDR3: TGTGCCAGCAGCCCGACGGAATGGCGAGGCTACACCTTC. Protein sequence: CASSPTEWRGYTF.

CDR3: CATSDLDRNQPQHF. CDR3 coding DNA: TGTGCCACCAGTGATTTGGACAGGAATCAGCCCCAGCATTTT. V is TRBV24-1 and J is TRBJ1-5, with D maybe TRBD1 (6 bases). This CDR3 comprises 14 residues. CDR1 KGHDR and CDR2 SFDVKD come from the germline V gene. V gave up 0 bases and J gave up 4 bases, with 6 bases separating them.

V gene TRBV5-4 combines with J gene TRBJ2-3; TRBD1 matches 11 bases. Per the germline V gene, CDR1 is SGHNT and CDR2 is YYREEE (reference sequence). The CDR3 is 17 residues long. Germline trimming cut 4 bases from V and 2 bases from J; bases unmatched to any gene: 9. CDR3: CASSVRDRGSHTDTQYF. CDR3 coding DNA: TGTGCCAGCAGCGTCCGGGACAGGGGGTCACACACAGATACGCAGTATTTT. Supplemented by reference TRBV5-4 and TRBJ2-3, the full variable domain reads ETGVTQSPTHLIKTRGQQVTLRCSSQSGHNTVSWYQQALGQGPQFIFQYYREEENGRGNFPPRFSGLQFPNYSSELNVNALELDDSALYLCASSVRDRGSHTDTQYFGPGTRLTVL.

V usage is TRBV12-5 and J usage is TRBJ1-5; D gene unclear. The CDR3 extends over 13 amino acids. Germline loops: CDR1 LGHNT, CDR2 FRNRAP. Trimming cost V 8 bases and J 0 bases, with 8 bases left between them. In DNA form, the CDR3 reads TGTGCTAGTCAAGGGAATAGCAATCAGCCCCAGCATTTT. Translating it yields CASQGNSNQPQHF.

This chain joins TRBV19 and TRBJ1-2; TRBD1 is a possible D gene (6 bases). V lost 4 bases and J lost 0, with 9 bases in between. Germline-derived CDR1 and CDR2 are LNHDA and SQIVND (reference sequence). The CDR3 has 14 residues. DNA of the CDR3: TGTGCCAGTAGTAAATGGACAGCTAACTATGGCTACACCTTC. It specifies CASSKWTANYGYTF.

The chain couples TRBV5-5 to TRBJ2-7, with 7 nucleotides matching TRBD1. The CDR3 spans 16 residues. Germline V gene data show CDR1 as SGHKS and CDR2 as YYEKEE (reference sequence). V dropped 0 bases and J dropped 1; count of bases not matched to a gene: 7. This CDR3 reads CASSLVNRGGSYEQYF. The CDR3 DNA sequence: TGTGCCAGCAGCTTGGTAAACAGGGGTGGTTCCTACGAGCAGTACTTC.

The V and J genes are TRBV19 and TRBJ2-7, with 9 bases matching TRBD2. From germline, CDR1 is LNHDA and CDR2 SQIVND (reference sequence). J was trimmed by 4 bases and V by 3 bases; bases with no gene match: 7. The CDR3 length is 15 residues. In DNA, the CDR3 is TGTGCCAGTAGTATTTACGCGGGGGGGTTATACGAGCAGTACTTC. It encodes CASSIYAGGLYEQYF. Combining the CDR3 with reference TRBV19 and TRBJ2-7 gives the whole variable domain DGGITQSPKYLFRKEGQNVTLSCEQNLNHDAMYWYRQDPGQGLRLIYYSQIVNDFQKGDIAEGYSVSREKKESFPLTVTSAQKNPTAFYLCASSIYAGGLYEQYFGPGTRLTVT.

The V call is TRBV4-3, the J call TRBJ2-6; 12 nucleotides align to TRBD1. The CDR3 totals 18 residues. The germline gives CDR1 LGHNA, CDR2 YSLEER. After removal of 1 base from V and 0 bases from J, the junction contained 1 base not matched to a gene. The CDR3 spells CASSQAGQGASGANVLTF. The DNA for the CDR3 is TGCGCCAGCAGCCAAGCGGGACAGGGGGCCTCTGGGGCCAACGTCCTGACTTTC.

This clone was detected only once. The rearrangement joins TRBV7-8 to TRBJ2-3; D may be TRBD2 (6 bases). Germline CDR1 SGHVS, CDR2 FQNEAQ. V was trimmed by 0 bases and J by 1 base, leaving 11 bases between them. The CDR3 is 16 amino acids. The CDR3 loop is CASSLALGTGTDTQYF. As DNA, the CDR3 is TGTGCCAGCAGCTTAGCGTTAGGGACTGGCACAGATACGCAGTATTTT.

A word on this clone: Relative to the germline gene, one junction end is altered; a read error may explain this. The CDR3 protein is CASSSDRWGSRGF. DNA of the CDR3: TGTGCCAGCAGTTCGGACAGGTGGGGGAGCCGTGGTTTT. V gene TRBV7-9 combines with J gene TRBJ1-4; TRBD1 agrees at 7 bases. CDR1 is SEHNR and CDR2 is FQNEAQ in the germline V gene (reference sequence). CDR3 length: 13 amino acids.

The chain links TRBV23-1 to TRBJ1-1; D not resolved. TRBV23-1 belongs to the ORF category, with a function that is uncertain. This CDR3 contains 15 residues. Trimming left V 4 bases short and J 0 bases short, with 12 bases between. The CDR3 nucleotides are TGCGCCAGCAGTCCCCCTGGTAGGATGAACACTGAAGCTTTCTTT. Translated: CASSPPGRMNTEAFF.

The chain joins TRBV18 to TRBJ1-5; D not resolved. Germline lookup yields CDR1 KGHSH and CDR2 LQKENI. This CDR3 contains 13 residues. V was pared by 2 bases and J by 4 bases, with 6 bases between. In DNA, the CDR3 is TGTGCCAGCTCACCAGGGGAGAATCAGCCCCAGCATTTT. This codes for CASSPGENQPQHF.

This clone was observed a handful of times. The chain links TRBV5-1 to TRBJ1-1; D possibly corresponds to TRBD1 (5 bases). V lost 4 bases and J 2 bases, leaving 12 bases between the germline ends. Germline V gene sequence: CDR1 SGHRS, CDR2 YFSETQ. The CDR3 runs 14 residues. The CDR3, as DNA: TGCGCCAGCAGCCCCACCACAGGAAACACTGAAGCTTTCTTT. Protein: CASSPTTGNTEAFF.

This clone was observed a few times. The chain links TRBV6-2 or TRBV6-3 to TRBJ1-5; D gene uncertain. V was shortened by 4 bases and J by 2 bases, with 15 bases between the two germline ends. This CDR3 contains 16 residues. The germline gives CDR1 MNHEY, CDR2 SVGEGT. This CDR3 is CASSWTSERGNQPQHF. As DNA, the CDR3 is TGTGCCAGCAGTTGGACTTCCGAAAGGGGCAATCAGCCCCAGCATTTT.

V and J are TRBV5-1 and TRBJ1-3; D unclear. Per the germline V gene, CDR1 is SGHRS and CDR2 is YFSETQ. The CDR3 covers 16 residues. Trimming took off 0 bases at V and 2 bases at J, with 12 bases between the two ends. CDR3 bases: TGCGCCAGCAGCTTGGGGGCTTTAGGTCCTGGAAACACCATATATTTT. Encoded protein: CASSLGALGPGNTIYF.

The chain carries TRBV5-1 and TRBJ1-4; 11 nucleotides match TRBD1. The germline V gene encodes CDR1 SGHRS and CDR2 YFSETQ. The trim removed 4 bases at V and 2 bases at J, leaving 4 bases unmatched. The CDR3 is 16 residues long. CDR3 amino acids: CASSSGQGATNEKLFF. Here the CDR3 DNA reads TGCGCCAGCAGCAGCGGACAGGGGGCGACTAATGAAAAACTGTTTTTT.

The chain joins TRBV2 to TRBJ2-2; TRBD1 aligns across 8 bases. This CDR3 is built from 15 residues. V lost 7 bases to trimming and J lost 6 bases; unmatched junction nucleotides: 10. The V gene's germline CDR1 is SNHLY and CDR2 FYNNEI. CDR3 nucleotide sequence: TGTGCCAGCACGGCGGACCAGGGGGCCCCCGGGGAGCTGTTTTTT. Translation: CASTADQGAPGELFF.

This clone was counted between two and nine times. The rearrangement uses TRBV27 and TRBJ1-6; TRBD1 matches 10 bases. The CDR3 totals 17 residues. Germline CDR1 reads MNHEY; CDR2 reads SMNVEV (reference sequence). The V and J ends lost 3 bases and 8 bases, in that order; junction bases with no gene match: 10. CDR3 coding DNA: TGTGCCAGCAGTTTTGGGGGCCCCGGACAGGGGGATTCACCCCTCCACTTT. Its protein is CASSFGGPGQGDSPLHF.

This chain uses TRBV15 with TRBJ1-2; D uncertain. Trimming shortened V by 0 bases and J by 0 bases, and 5 bases separated the two germline ends. The CDR3 extends over 14 amino acids. Germline V gene data show CDR1 as LNHNV and CDR2 as YYDKDF (reference sequence). The CDR3 sequence: CATSRDRTNYGYTF. In nucleotides, the CDR3 is TGTGCCACCAGCAGAGACAGGACTAACTATGGCTACACCTTC.

This chain joins TRBV6-1 and TRBJ2-5; TRBD1 aligns across 8 bases. CDR1 and CDR2 from the germline V gene are MNHNS and SASEGT. V dropped 0 bases and J dropped 5; count of bases not matched to a gene: 5. The CDR3 length is 15 residues. CDR3 sequence (DNA): TGTGCCAGCAGTGAAGCCCCCAGGGGGCAGGAGACCCAGTACTTC. This codes for CASSEAPRGQETQYF.